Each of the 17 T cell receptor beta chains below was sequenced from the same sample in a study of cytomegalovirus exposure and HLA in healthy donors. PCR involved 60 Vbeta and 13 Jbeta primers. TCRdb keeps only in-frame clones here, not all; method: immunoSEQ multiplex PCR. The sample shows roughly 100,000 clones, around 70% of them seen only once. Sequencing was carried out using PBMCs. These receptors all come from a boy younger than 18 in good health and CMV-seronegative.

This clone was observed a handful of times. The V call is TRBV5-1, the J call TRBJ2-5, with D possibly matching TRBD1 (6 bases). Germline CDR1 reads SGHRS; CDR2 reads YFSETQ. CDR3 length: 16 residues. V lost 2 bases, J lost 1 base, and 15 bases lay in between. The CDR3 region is CASSFLTGSRQETQYF. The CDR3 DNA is TGCGCCAGCAGCTTTTTAACAGGGAGTCGCCAAGAGACCCAGTACTTC.

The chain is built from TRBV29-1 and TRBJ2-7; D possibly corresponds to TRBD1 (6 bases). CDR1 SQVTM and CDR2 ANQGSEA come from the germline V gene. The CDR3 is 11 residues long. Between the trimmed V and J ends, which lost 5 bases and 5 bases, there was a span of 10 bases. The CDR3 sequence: CSVPQGDEQYF. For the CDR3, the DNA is TGCAGCGTTCCACAGGGTGACGAGCAGTACTTC.

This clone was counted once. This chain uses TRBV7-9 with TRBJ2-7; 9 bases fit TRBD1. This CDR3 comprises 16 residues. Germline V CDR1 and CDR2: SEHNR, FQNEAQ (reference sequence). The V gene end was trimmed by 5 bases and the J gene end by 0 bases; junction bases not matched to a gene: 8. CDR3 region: CASSPFPGQGSYEQYF. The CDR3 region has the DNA TGTGCCAGCAGCCCATTCCCGGGACAGGGCTCCTACGAGCAGTACTTC. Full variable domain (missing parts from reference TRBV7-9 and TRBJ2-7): DTGVSQNPRHKITKRGQNVTFRCDPISEHNRLYWYRQTLGQGPEFLTYFQNEAQLEKSRLLSDRFSAERPKGSFSTLEIQRTEQGDSAMYLCASSPFPGQGSYEQYFGPGTRLTVT.

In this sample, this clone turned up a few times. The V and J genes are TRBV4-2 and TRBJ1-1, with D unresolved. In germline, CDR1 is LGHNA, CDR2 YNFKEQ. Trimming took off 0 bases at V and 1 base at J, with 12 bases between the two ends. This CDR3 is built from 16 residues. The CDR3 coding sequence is TGTGCCAGCAGCCAAGATCAGGAACTGCCGAACACTGAAGCTTTCTTT. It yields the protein CASSQDQELPNTEAFF.

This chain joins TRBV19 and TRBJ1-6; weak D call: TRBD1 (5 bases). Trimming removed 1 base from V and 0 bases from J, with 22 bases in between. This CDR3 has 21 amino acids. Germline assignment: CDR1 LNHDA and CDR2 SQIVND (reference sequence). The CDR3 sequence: CASSIGGWRGPESSYNSPLHF. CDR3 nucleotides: TGTGCCAGTAGTATAGGAGGATGGAGGGGACCCGAGAGCTCCTATAATTCACCCCTCCACTTT.

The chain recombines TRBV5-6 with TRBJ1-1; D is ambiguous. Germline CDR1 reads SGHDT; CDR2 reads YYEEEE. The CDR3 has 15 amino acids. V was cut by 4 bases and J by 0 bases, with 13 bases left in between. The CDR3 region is CASSLTARMNTEAFF. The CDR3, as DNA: TGTGCCAGCAGCCTCACGGCCAGGATGAACACTGAAGCTTTCTTT. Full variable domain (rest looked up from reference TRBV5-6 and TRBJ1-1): DAGVTQSPTHLIKTRGQQVTLRCSPKSGHDTVSWYQQALGQGPQFIFQYYEEEERQRGNFPDRFSGHQFPNYSSELNVNALLLGDSALYLCASSLTARMNTEAFFGQGTRLTVV.

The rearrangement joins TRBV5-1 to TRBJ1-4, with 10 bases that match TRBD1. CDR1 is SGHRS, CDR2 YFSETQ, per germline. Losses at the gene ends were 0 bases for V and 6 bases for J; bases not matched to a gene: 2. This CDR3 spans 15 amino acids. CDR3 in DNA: TGCGCCAGCAGCTTGGGGGGGACAGGGGATGAAAAACTGTTTTTT. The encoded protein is CASSLGGTGDEKLFF.

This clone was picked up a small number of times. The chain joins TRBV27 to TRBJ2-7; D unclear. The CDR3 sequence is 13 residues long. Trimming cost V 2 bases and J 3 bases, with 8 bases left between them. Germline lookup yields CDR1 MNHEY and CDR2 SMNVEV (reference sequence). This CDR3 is CASSLGFNYEQYF. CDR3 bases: TGTGCCAGCAGTTTAGGCTTCAACTACGAGCAGTACTTC.

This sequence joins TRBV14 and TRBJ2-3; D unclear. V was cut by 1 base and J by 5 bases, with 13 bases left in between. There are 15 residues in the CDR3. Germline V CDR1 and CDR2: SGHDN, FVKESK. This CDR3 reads CASSQVERPGDTQYF. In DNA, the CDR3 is TGTGCCAGCAGCCAAGTCGAAAGGCCGGGAGATACGCAGTATTTT. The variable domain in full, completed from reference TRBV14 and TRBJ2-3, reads EAGVTQFPSHSVIEKGQTVTLRCDPISGHDNLYWYRRVMGKEIKFLLHFVKESKQDESGMPNNRFLAERTGGTYSTLKVQPAELEDSGVYFCASSQVERPGDTQYFGPGTRLTVL.

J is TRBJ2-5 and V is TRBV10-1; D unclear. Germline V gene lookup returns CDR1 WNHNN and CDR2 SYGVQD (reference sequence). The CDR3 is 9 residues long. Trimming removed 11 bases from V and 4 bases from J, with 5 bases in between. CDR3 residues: CAPGETQYF. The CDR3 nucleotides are TGCGCCCCGGGAGAGACCCAGTACTTC.

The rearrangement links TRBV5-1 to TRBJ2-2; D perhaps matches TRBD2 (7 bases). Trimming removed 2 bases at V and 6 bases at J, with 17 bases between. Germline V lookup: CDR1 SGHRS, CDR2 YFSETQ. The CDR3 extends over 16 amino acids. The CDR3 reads CASSFTPGGAAGELFF. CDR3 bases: TGCGCCAGCAGCTTCACCCCTGGGGGGGCGGCCGGGGAGCTGTTTTTT.

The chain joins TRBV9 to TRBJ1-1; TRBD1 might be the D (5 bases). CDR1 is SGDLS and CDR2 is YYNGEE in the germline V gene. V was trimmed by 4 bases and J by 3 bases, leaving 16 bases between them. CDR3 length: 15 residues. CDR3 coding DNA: TGTGCCAGCAGCCAATCTCCCCGGGGGGACACTGAAGCTTTCTTT. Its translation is CASSQSPRGDTEAFF.

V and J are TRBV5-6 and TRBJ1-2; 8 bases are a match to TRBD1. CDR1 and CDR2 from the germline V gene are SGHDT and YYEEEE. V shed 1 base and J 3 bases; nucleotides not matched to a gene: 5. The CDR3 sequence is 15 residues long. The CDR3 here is CASSLRQGFDYGYTF. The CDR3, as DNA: TGTGCCAGCAGCTTGAGACAGGGGTTTGACTATGGCTACACCTTC.

As DNA, the CDR3 is TGTGCCAGCAGCGGGGGACAGCCGAACACTGAAGCTTTCTTT. Translated, it gives CASSGGQPNTEAFF. The chain couples TRBV5-6 to TRBJ1-1; 7 bases map to TRBD1. Looked up from germline, CDR1 is SGHDT and CDR2 is YYEEEE. CDR3 length equals 14 residues. Trimming at V came to 4 bases and at J to 1 base, leaving 4 bases not matched to a gene.

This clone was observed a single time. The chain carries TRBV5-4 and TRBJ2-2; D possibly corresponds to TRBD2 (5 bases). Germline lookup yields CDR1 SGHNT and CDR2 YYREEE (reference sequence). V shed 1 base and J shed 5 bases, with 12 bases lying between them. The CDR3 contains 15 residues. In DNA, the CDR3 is TGTGCCAGCAGCTTGTACCGGACTGAGACCGGGGAGCTGTTTTTT. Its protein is CASSLYRTETGELFF.

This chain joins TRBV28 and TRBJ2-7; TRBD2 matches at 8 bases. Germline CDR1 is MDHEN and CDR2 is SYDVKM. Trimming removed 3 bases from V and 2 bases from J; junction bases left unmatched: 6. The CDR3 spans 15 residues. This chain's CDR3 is CASSFLTSGAYEQYF. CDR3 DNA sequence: TGTGCCAGCAGTTTTCTTACTAGCGGAGCCTACGAGCAGTACTTC.

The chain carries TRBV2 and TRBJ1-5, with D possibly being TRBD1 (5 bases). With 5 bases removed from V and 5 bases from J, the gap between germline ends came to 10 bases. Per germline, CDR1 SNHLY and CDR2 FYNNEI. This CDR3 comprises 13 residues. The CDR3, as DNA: TGTGCCAGCAGTCCGGACAATTATCAGCCCCAGCATTTT. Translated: CASSPDNYQPQHF.